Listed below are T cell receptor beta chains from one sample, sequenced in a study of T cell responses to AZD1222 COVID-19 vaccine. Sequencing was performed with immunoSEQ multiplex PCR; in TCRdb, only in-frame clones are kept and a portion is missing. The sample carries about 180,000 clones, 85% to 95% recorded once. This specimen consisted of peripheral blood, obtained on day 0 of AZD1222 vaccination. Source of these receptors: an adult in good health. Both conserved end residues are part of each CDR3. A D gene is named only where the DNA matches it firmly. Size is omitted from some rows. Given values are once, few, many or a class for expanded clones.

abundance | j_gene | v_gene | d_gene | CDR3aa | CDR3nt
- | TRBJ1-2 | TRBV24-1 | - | CATSDSEGYTF | TGTGCCACCAGTGATTCAGAGGGCTACACCTTC
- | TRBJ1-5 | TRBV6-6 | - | CASRHGTSSPQHF | TGTGCCAGCAGGCACGGGACATCCTCTCCCCAGCATTTT
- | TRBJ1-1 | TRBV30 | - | CAWNLGRLNTEAFF | TGTGCCTGGAATCTGGGCAGACTGAACACTGAAGCTTTCTTT
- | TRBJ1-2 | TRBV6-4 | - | CASSGGGDAAQGYTF | TGTGCCAGCAGTGGGGGTGGTGACGCCGCCCAGGGCTACACCTTC
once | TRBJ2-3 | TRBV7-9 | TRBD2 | CASSLYGTSGGLHTDTQYF | TGTGCCAGCAGCTTGTACGGGACTAGCGGGGGTCTCCACACAGATACGCAGTATTTT
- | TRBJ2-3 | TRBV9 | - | CASSAGLEVTDTQYF | TGTGCCAGCAGCGCGGGTCTAGAGGTAACAGATACGCAGTATTTT
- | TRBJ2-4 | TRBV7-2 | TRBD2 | CASSRSTSGRRLTKNIQYF | TGTGCCAGCAGCCGGTCGACTAGCGGGAGACGGCTGACCAAAAACATTCAGTACTTC
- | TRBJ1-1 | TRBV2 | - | CASTRRLNTEAFF | TGTGCCAGCACCCGACGGCTGAACACTGAAGCTTTCTTT
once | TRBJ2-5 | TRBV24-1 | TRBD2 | CATSDGTPGLAYPLQETQYF | TGTGCCACCAGTGATGGTACACCGGGACTAGCTTACCCACTTCAAGAGACCCAGTACTTC
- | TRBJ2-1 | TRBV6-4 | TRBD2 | CASSLAGAYNEQFF | TGTGCCAGCAGCCTAGCGGGAGCCTACAATGAGCAGTTCTTC
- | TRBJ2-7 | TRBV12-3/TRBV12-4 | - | CASGQGSTYEQYF | TGTGCCAGCGGTCAGGGGAGCACCTACGAGCAGTACTTC
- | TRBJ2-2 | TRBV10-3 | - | CAISRAGVADTNTGELFF | TGTGCCATCAGTCGGGCAGGTGTAGCTGATACGAACACCGGGGAGCTGTTTTTT
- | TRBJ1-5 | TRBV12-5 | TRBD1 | CASGLVTDRVGQPQHF | TGTGCTAGTGGTTTGGTAACTGACAGGGTCGGCCAGCCCCAGCATTTT
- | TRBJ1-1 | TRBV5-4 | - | CASSAMFGEAFF | TGTGCCAGCAGCGCGATGTTCGGTGAAGCTTTCTTT
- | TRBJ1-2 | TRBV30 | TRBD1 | CAWRLSWTGRTGGYTF | TGTGCCTGGAGACTATCCTGGACAGGGCGGACGGGGGGCTACACCTTC
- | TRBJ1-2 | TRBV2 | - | CASSPGLSYGYTF | TGTGCCAGCAGTCCGGGGTTGAGTTATGGCTACACCTTC
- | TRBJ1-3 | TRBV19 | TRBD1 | CASRQPARGSGNTIYF | TGTGCCAGTAGACAACCCGCCAGGGGGTCTGGAAACACCATATATTTT
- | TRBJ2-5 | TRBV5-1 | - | CASSPGAGTPGETQYF | TGCGCCAGCAGCCCGGGAGCCGGGACCCCAGGGGAGACCCAGTACTTC
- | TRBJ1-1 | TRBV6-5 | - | CASRGSHLGAFF | TGTGCCAGCAGAGGGAGCCATCTCGGGGCTTTCTTT
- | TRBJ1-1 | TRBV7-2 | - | CASSSQGLGPEAFF | TGTGCCAGCAGCTCCCAGGGATTAGGGCCTGAAGCTTTCTTT
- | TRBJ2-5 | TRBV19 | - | CASSIDRGLRGETQYF | TGTGCCAGTAGTATAGATAGGGGACTCCGGGGAGAGACCCAGTACTTC
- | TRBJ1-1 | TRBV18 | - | CASSRQGQNTEAFF | TGTGCCAGCTCGCGTCAGGGCCAGAACACTGAAGCTTTCTTT
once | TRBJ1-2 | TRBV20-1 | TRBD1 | CSASQGATGVYGYTF | TGCAGTGCTAGTCAGGGGGCGACGGGGGTCTATGGCTACACCTTC
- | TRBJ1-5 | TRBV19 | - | CASSPQGRPQHF | TGTGCCAGTAGTCCACAGGGTCGGCCCCAGCATTTT
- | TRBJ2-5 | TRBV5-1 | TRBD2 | CASSLVLAGGLSETQYF | TGCGCCAGCAGCTTGGTGCTAGCGGGAGGGCTGTCAGAGACCCAGTACTTC
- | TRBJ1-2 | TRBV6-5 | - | CASSPQNFYGYTF | TGTGCCAGCAGTCCTCAGAACTTCTATGGCTACACCTTC
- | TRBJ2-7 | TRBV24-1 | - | CATSEGVLSHEQYF | TGTGCCACCAGTGAGGGAGTCCTCTCCCACGAGCAGTACTTC
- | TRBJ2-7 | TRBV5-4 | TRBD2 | CASRRGGTAPYEQYF | TGTGCCAGCAGGCGGGGGGGTACAGCCCCCTACGAGCAGTACTTC
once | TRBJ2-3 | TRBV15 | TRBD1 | CATSLDRGIADTQYF | TGTGCCACCAGCCTCGACAGGGGGATCGCAGATACGCAGTATTTT
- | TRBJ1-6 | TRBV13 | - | CASSSAGSPLHF | TGTGCCAGCAGCTCAGCGGGTTCACCCCTCCACTTT
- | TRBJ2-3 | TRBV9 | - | CAIPGGTDTQYF | TGTGCCATTCCAGGGGGCACAGATACGCAGTATTTT
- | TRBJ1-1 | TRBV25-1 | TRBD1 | CASSVGQGAEAFF | TGTGCCAGCAGTGTGGGACAGGGGGCTGAAGCTTTCTTT
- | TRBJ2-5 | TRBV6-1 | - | CASSDGGSGETQYF | TGTGCCAGCAGTGATGGGGGCTCCGGGGAGACCCAGTACTTC
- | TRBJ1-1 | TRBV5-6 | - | CASSLATLAKNKAFF | TGTGCCAGCAGCTTGGCGACTCTCGCTAAGAACAAAGCTTTCTTT
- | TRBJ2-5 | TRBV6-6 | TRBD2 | CASSYGNSGSRETQYF | TGTGCCAGCAGTTACGGTAATAGCGGGAGTAGAGAGACCCAGTACTTC
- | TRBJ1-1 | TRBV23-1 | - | CASSQSVKEAFF | TGCGCCAGCAGTCAATCGGTAAAGGAAGCTTTCTTT
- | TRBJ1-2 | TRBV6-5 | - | CASSYGGTVGTGGYTF | TGTGCCAGCAGTTACGGGGGTACAGTCGGAACTGGTGGCTACACCTTC
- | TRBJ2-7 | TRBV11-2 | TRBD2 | CASSVTSGSPNEQYF | TGTGCCAGCAGCGTGACTAGCGGGAGCCCCAACGAGCAGTACTTC
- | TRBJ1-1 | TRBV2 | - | CASSVRSPNTEAFF | TGTGCCAGCAGTGTACGCAGTCCGAACACTGAAGCTTTCTTT
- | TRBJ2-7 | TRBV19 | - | CASSIERSYEQYF | TGTGCCAGTAGTATAGAAAGGAGCTACGAGCAGTACTTC
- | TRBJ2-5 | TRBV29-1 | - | CSVDRPLQGGETQYF | TGCAGCGTTGACAGGCCCTTACAGGGAGGGGAGACCCAGTACTTC